The 2 T cell receptor beta chains in this list originate from one sample, sequenced in a study of response to subunit inactivated influenza vaccine. TCRdb re-called the RT-PCR reads through MiXCR, storing one row per CDR3 protein. The data contain 450,000 to 550,000 distinct CDR3 sequences, roughly 23% of them singletons. The specimen was CD4+ T cells sorted from PBMCs, collected 5 to 6 days after vaccination. All receptors come from a man aged 50-60 years who received an inactivated influenza vaccine.

This chain links TRBV3-1 with TRBJ2-1, with 10 nucleotides matching TRBD2. This CDR3 has 17 amino acids. With 0 bases clipped from V and 7 bases from J, the junction kept 9 bases outside the gene matches. CDR1 LGHDT and CDR2 YNNKEL come from the germline V gene (reference sequence). In DNA, the CDR3 is TGTGCCAGCAGCCAAGATCCGGCTAGCGGGGGTTTTAATGAGCAGTTCTTC. Translation: CASSQDPASGGFNEQFF.

This clonotype was observed a handful of times. V usage is TRBV3-1 and J usage is TRBJ2-7, with 11 bases that match TRBD2. Per the germline V gene, CDR1 is LGHDT and CDR2 is YNNKEL (reference sequence). The CDR3 contains 16 residues. V lost 0 bases to trimming and J lost 3 bases; unmatched junction nucleotides: 4. The CDR3 nucleotides are TGTGCCAGCAGCCAAGATCTAGCGGGAGGCGTCTACGAGCAGTACTTC. It specifies CASSQDLAGGVYEQYF.